This TCR beta chain appears in the sequencing data of a study of blood T cells in healthy people across ages. The second PCR ran 7 to 11 cycles with a sample-barcoded 5' primer and J-beta primers. TCRdb re-analysed the 5' RACE reads in MiXCR, keeping a single row per CDR3 protein. Of about 680,000 distinct CDR3 sequences listed, more than 40% were seen once; the top ten hold 30% to 40%. The CDR3 spans 15 residues. Germline V gives CDR1 SGHTA, CDR2 FQGTGA. Deletions cut 5 bases from V and 6 bases from J, with 17 bases between. This clonotype was seen a few times. Sequenced material: blood. The clonotype was recovered from an older woman in good health. The chain couples TRBV7-3 to TRBJ2-1, with D uncertain. CDR3: CASSRLEAGLNEQFF. The CDR3 nucleotides read TGTGCCAGCAGCCGGCTTGAGGCCGGTCTCAATGAGCAGTTCTTC. Full variable domain (remainder filled in from reference TRBV7-3 and TRBJ2-1): GAGVSQTPSNKVTEKGKYVELRCDPISGHTALYWYRQSLGQGPEFLIYFQGTGAADDSGLPNDRFFAVRPEGSVSTLKIQRTERGDSAVYLCASSRLEAGLNEQFFGPGTRLTVL.